Included here is one T cell receptor (beta chain) sequence, with context. Its antigen is undetermined. Relapse was seen in all patients after autologous stem cell transplantation, and brentuximab vedotin exposure was variable. Patients had relapsed/refractory classical Hodgkin lymphoma with complete response, partial response or progressive disease as best response. The entry originates in a study of PD-1 blockade in classical Hodgkin lymphoma. Regarding the study as a whole: Lower baseline TCR diversity marked trial partial responders and progressors. A significant rise in TCR diversity was seen by C4D1 for CD4+ cells but not for CD8+ cells.

The protocol was immunoSEQ multiplex PCR, while the TCRdb copy is restricted to in-frame clones and leaves out a portion. In the table there are some 63,000 clones, more than 75% of which are singletons. The sample was peripheral blood mononuclear cells (PBMCs), taken at baseline. This receptor was obtained from a human donor with classical Hodgkin lymphoma.

CDR3 DNA sequence: TGCGCCAGCAGCCAAGCTTATAGCGGGGGATACTACAATGAGCAGTTCTTC. Translating gives CASSQAYSGGYYNEQFF. The chain combines TRBV5-1 with TRBJ2-1; TRBD2 agrees at 9 bases. Looked up from germline, CDR1 is SGHRS and CDR2 is YFSETQ. Trimming took 4 bases from V and 3 from J; bases not matched to a gene: 11. The CDR3 is 17 residues long.